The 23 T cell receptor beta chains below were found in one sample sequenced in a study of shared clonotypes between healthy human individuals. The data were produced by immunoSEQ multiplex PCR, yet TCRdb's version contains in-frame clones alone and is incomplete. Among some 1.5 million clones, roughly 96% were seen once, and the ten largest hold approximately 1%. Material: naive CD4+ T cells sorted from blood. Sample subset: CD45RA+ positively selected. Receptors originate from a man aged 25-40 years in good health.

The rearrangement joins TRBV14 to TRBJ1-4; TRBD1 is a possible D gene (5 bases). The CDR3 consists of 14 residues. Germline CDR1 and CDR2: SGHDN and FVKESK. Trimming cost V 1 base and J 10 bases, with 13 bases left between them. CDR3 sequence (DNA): TGTGCCAGCAGCCAAGCTGGCGTGGGGGGAAAACTGTTTTTT. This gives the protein CASSQAGVGGKLFF.

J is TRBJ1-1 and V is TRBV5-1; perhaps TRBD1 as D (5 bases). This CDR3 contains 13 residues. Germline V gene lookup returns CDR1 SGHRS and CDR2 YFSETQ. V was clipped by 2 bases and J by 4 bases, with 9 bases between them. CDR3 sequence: CASSLQAGTEAFF. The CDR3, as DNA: TGCGCCAGCAGCTTACAGGCGGGCACTGAAGCTTTCTTT.

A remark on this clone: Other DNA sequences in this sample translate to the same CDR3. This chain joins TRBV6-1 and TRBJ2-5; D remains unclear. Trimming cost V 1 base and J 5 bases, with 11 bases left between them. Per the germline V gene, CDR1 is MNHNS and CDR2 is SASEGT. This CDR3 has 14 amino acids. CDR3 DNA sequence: TGTGCCAGCAGTGAAGGCTGGGCCAGGGAGACCCAGTACTTC. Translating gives CASSEGWARETQYF.

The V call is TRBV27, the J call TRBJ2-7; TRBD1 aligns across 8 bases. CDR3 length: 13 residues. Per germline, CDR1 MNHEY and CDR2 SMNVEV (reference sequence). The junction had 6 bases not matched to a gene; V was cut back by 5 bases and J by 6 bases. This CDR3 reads CASSGRGLSEQYF. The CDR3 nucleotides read TGTGCCAGCAGTGGCAGGGGGCTCTCCGAGCAGTACTTC.

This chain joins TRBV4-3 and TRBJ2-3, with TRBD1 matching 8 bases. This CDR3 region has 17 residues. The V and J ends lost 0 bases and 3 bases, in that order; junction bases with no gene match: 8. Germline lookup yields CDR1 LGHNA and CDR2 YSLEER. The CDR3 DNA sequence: TGCGCCAGCAGCCAAGATTCCGGGACAGGTGGGACAGATACGCAGTATTTT. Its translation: CASSQDSGTGGTDTQYF.

Written as DNA, the CDR3 is TGTGCCAGCAGCGTAGGATGGGGCTACACCTTC. This encodes CASSVGWGYTF. The chain is built from TRBV9 and TRBJ1-2; no definite D call. CDR1 and CDR2 from the germline V gene are SGDLS and YYNGEE. The V end lost 0 bases, the J end lost 8 bases, and 5 bases lay between the germline ends. The CDR3 runs 11 residues.

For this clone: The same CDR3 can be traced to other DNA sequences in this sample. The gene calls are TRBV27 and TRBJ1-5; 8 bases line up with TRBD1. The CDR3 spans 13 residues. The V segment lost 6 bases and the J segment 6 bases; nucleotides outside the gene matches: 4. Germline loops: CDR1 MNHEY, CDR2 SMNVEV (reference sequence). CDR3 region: CASSSDRVQPQHF. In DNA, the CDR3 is TGTGCCAGCAGCTCGGACAGGGTTCAGCCCCAGCATTTT.

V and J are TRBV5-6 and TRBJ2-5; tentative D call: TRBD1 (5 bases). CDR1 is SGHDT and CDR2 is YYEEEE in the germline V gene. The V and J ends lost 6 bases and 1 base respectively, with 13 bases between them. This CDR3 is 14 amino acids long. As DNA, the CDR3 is TGTGCCAGCACCCTGGGGCCATCCCAAGAGACCCAGTACTTC. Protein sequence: CASTLGPSQETQYF.

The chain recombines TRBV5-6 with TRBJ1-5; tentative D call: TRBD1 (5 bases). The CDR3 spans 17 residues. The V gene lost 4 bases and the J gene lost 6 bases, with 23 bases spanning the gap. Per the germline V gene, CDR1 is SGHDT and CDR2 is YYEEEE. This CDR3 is CASSHQVFGRGIQPQHF. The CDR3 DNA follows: TGTGCCAGCAGCCACCAAGTGTTCGGTAGGGGAATTCAGCCCCAGCATTTT.

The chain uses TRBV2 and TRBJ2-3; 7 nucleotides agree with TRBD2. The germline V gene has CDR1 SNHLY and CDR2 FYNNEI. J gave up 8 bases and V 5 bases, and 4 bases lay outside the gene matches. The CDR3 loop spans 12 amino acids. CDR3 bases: TGTGCCAGCAGTTGGGAGGGAGCTACGCAGTATTTT. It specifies CASSWEGATQYF.

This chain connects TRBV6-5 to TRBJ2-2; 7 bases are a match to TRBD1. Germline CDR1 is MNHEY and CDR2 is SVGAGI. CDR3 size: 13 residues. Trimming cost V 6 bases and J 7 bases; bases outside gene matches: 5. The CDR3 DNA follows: TGTGCCAGCAGACGACAGGGAAGCGGGGAGCTGTTTTTT. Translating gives CASRRQGSGELFF.

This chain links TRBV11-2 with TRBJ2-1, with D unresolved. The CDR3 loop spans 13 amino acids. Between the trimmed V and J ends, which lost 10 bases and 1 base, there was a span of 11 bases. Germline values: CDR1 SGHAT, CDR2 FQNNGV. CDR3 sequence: CATSEGSYNEQFF. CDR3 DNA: TGTGCCACCTCCGAAGGTTCCTACAATGAGCAGTTCTTC.

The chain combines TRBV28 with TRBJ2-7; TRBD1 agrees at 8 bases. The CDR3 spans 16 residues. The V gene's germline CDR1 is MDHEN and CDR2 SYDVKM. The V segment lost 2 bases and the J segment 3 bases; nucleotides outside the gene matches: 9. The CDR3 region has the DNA TGTGCCAGCAGTTTAGCCAGCCAGGGGGCGAACTACGAGCAGTACTTC. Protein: CASSLASQGANYEQYF.

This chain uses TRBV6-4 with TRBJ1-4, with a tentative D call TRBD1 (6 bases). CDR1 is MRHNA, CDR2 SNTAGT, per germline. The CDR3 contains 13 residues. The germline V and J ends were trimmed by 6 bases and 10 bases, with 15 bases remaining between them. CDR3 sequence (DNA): TGTGCCAGCAGCGCCTACAGGGACGGAAAACTGTTTTTT. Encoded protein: CASSAYRDGKLFF.

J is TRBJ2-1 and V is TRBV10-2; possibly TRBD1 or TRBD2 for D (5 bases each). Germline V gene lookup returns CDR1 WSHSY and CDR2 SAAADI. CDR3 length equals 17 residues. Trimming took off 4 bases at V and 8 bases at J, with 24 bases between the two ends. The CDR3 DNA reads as TGCGCCAGCAGTGGCTCGTCCCTTGTCAGCCTGGGGGATGAGCAGTTCTTC. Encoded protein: CASSGSSLVSLGDEQFF.

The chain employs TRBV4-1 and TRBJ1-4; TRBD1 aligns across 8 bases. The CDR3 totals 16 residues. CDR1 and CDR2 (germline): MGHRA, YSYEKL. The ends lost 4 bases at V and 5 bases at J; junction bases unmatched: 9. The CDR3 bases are TGCGCCAGCAGCCTCGTCGGGACAGGATTAAATGAAAAACTGTTTTTT. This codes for CASSLVGTGLNEKLFF.

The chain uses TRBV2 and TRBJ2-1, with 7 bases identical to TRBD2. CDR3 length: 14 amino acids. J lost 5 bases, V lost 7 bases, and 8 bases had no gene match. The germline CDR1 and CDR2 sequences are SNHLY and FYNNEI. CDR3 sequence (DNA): TGTGCCAGCATTCTAGAGACTAGCCACAATGAGCAGTTCTTC. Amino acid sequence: CASILETSHNEQFF.

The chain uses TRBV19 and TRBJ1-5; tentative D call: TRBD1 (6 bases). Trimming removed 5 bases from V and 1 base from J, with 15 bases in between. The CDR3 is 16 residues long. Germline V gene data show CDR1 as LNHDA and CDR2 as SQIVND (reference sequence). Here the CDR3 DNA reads TGTGCCAGTAGTCGGACAGCCGGACTAAGCAATCAGCCCCAGCATTTT. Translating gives CASSRTAGLSNQPQHF.

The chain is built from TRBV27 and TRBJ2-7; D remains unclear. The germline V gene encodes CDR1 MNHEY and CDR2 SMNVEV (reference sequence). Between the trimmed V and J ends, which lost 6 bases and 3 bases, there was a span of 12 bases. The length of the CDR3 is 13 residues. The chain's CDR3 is CASRGKLSYEQYF. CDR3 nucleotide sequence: TGTGCCAGCAGGGGAAAGCTGAGCTACGAGCAGTACTTC.

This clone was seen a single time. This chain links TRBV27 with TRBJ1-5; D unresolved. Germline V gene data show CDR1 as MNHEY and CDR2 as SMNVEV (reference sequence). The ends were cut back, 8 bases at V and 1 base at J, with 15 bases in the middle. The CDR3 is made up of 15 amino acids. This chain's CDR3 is CASGSWTLSNQPQHF. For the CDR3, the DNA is TGTGCCAGCGGATCCTGGACCTTGAGCAATCAGCCCCAGCATTTT.

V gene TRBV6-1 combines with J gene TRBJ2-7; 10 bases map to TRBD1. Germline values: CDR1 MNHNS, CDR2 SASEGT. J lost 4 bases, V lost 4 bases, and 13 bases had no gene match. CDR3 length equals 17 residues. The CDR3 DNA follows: TGTGCCAGCAGTGTTGCCGGGACAGGGGTAGATCCTTACGAGCAGTACTTC. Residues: CASSVAGTGVDPYEQYF.

The CDR3 DNA reads TGTGCCAGCAGTTCTTTAGCGGGAGGCAATGAGCAGTTCTTC. This codes for CASSSLAGGNEQFF. The rearrangement links TRBV27 to TRBJ2-1; 10 bases line up with TRBD2. V was pared by 4 bases and J by 6 bases, with 3 bases of the junction left unmatched. The CDR3 runs 14 residues. Germline V lookup: CDR1 MNHEY, CDR2 SMNVEV (reference sequence).

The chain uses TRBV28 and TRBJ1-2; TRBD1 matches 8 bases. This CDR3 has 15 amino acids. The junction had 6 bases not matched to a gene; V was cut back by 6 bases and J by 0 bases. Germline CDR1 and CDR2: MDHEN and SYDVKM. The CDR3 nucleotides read TGTGCCAGCAGGACTTCACAGGGGGCTAACTATGGCTACACCTTC. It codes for CASRTSQGANYGYTF.